This T cell receptor (beta chain) was documented in a study of T cell responses to AZD1222 COVID-19 vaccine. Researchers grouped second doses given at about 4 or about 12 weeks into one pool. A note on this clone: Its cognate antigen is unknown.

Regarding the study as a whole: Vaccination with two AZD1222 doses was followed by a rise in Spike-specific TCR breadth and depth.

TCRdb's copy holds only in-frame clones and misses some; the assay was immunoSEQ multiplex PCR. The table lists tens of thousands of clones, 90% of them singletons. V shed 3 bases, J shed 0 bases, and the junction held 7 bases outside the gene matches. Per germline, CDR1 SGHRS and CDR2 YFSETQ. The CDR3 totals 16 residues. The chain recombines TRBV5-1 with TRBJ1-1; 8 bases are a match to TRBD1. The origin of this receptor is an adult who received the AZD1222 COVID-19 vaccine. The starting material was peripheral blood, obtained 28 days after the second AZD1222 dose. The CDR3 region is CASSYRTGHMNTEAFF. CDR3 DNA: TGCGCCAGCAGCTACCGGACAGGGCACATGAACACTGAAGCTTTCTTT.